One TCR beta chain is described in this entry. This clone was seen a few times. The antigen it recognizes is unknown. No base quality values were provided; no much bigger clone lies one nucleotide off. The data derive from a study of cytomegalovirus exposure and HLA in healthy donors (TCRdb year 2017). For context, the study as a whole: An earlier analysis of a few hundred of the donors reported about 280 Gb of sequence data and around 120 million unique TCR beta sequences obtained from around 180 million T cells. Rather than using new phenotypic data, the later analysis identified candidate immune exposures from TCR beta sequences and from how often those sequences occurred across donors. About five DR-DQ haplotypes were handled as single units for association and clustering because linkage in the cohort was strong. Both class I and class II loci were covered by HLA typing, at four-digit resolution. To predict cytomegalovirus infection status, the study combined high-throughput TCR immunosequencing, statistical association of individual TCRs with disease status, and machine learning. Among around 400 genotyped donors of the cohort, an average of roughly 230,000 unique TCR beta nucleotide sequences was sequenced per donor, of which approximately 18% were non-productive. The aim of the study was to test whether cataloging public T cell receptors could identify signatures of past pathogen exposure. To decide whether each TCR beta V gene segment behaved as functional or pseudogenic, an earlier analysis of some 600 of the donors relied on high-throughput TCR beta sequencing. Alongside the repertoire data, information on donor age, sex, ethnicity and CMV serostatus was compiled. The number of typed donors differed by locus: about 620-640 for A, B, C, DRB1 and DQB1; approximately 540 for DQA1; 606 for DPA1; and roughly 490 for DPB1. Approximately 310 gigabases of sequencing data and around 87 million unique TCR sequences were included in an early release covering 500 to 750 HLA-typed donors. The genetic ancestry cluster associated with self-reported Caucasian donors included about four fifths of the roughly 400 genotyped donors. To study patterns of TCR occurrence, a later analysis re-analyzed previously published TCR beta repertoires from 666 donors and added high-resolution HLA genotyping. All discovery cohort repertoires had been generated on a single sequencing platform. The T cell repertoires of some 700 subjects were profiled by immunosequencing and related to cytomegalovirus serostatus. A separate validation cohort of roughly 110 different subjects was used in addition to the roughly 700-subject first cohort. A later genetic analysis took genome-wide SNP genotypes for 398 of the 666 donors and used that subset as a discovery cohort.

The library was built by means of the immunoSEQ multiplex PCR assay. A mixture of 60 forward primers for TCR Vbeta segments and 13 reverse primers for TCR Jbeta segments was used in the multiplex PCR. A multiplex PCR assay on genomic DNA amplified the CDR3 region of rearranged TCR beta genes. Amplified TCR beta libraries were sequenced as 87-base-pair reads on the Illumina HiSeq System. Regarding the original processing steps: In a later analysis, some 80 million unique TCR beta chains were counted across the roughly 610 repertoires, and approximately 11 million of these chains were shared by at least two donors. Raw reads were error-corrected and collapsed into unique sequences with a nearest-neighbor algorithm that merged closely related sequences to remove PCR and sequencing errors. Alignment of CDR3 sequences to IMGT reference sequences was used to assign V, D and J gene segments. Each retained sequence needed at least a six-nucleotide match to both a V gene segment and a J gene segment. A rearrangement counted as productive if the CDR3 had no stop codons and remained in frame with V and J, and every other rearrangement counted as non-productive. CDR3 was defined according to IMGT convention as the region running from the second conserved V-encoded cysteine to the conserved J-encoded phenylalanine. In an earlier analysis of approximately 590 of the donors, sequences lacking an unambiguous match to a single V gene segment were excluded. In an earlier analysis of 450 to 750 of the donors, a V segment was called functional when productive rearrangements were above 56.7%, and segregating when the standard deviation between donors exceeded 5%. To diagnose cytomegalovirus status from the catalog of TCR beta chain sequences, a statistical classification framework was built. A later analysis assigned V and J genes by comparing TCR nucleotide sequences with IMGT/GENE-DB human TR gene sequences. In a later analysis, CDR3 sequences and most-parsimonious VDJ recombination scenarios were assigned using the TCRdist pipeline. In a later analysis, each TCR beta chain was defined by its CDR3 amino acid sequence together with its V-gene family, and reads without a unique V-gene family were excluded. To address suspected cross-contamination and a sequencing artifact, a later analysis removed a few hundred highly shared, low-generation-probability nucleotide sequences. For each public chain, a later analysis derived a clonal expansion index from normalized ranks of inferred template counts within each repertoire. In a later analysis, generation probabilities were computed with a VDJ recombination model fitted to out-of-frame rearrangements, and the resulting probabilities were checked against IGoR. A later analysis scored TCR-TCR, TCR-HLA and TCR-CMV co-occurrence with hypergeometric tests, applying a repertoire-size bias correction to TCR pairs. False discovery rates were estimated in a later analysis by permuting HLA or CMV assignments 20 times. In a later analysis, co-occurring TCRs were grouped using DBSCAN, with TCRdist sequence similarity added in when clustering inside HLA-allele-positive subsets. Repertoires with fewer than 30,000 or more than 120,000 public chains were left out of co-occurrence clustering, as were four to six repertoires with anomalous nucleotide sharing. TCRdb's version of the immuneACCESS table is confined to in-frame rearrangements and falls short of the full clone set. An unresolved V gene accounts for under half of the shortfall where checked; the remainder is of unknown origin. Clone size and V and J calls were adopted from that table, with D and trimming inferred from the DNA. This sample lists approximately 100,000 clones; about 68% were detected once. 3% to 4% of the sample is taken by the ten largest.

The cohort consisted of hundreds of healthy bone marrow donors. All cohort members were sampled while nominally healthy, although unrecorded immune exposures were likely present. The donor tested CMV seropositive, placing the donor among the approximately 290 seropositive members of the cohort. Each donor provided a peripheral blood sample, and peripheral blood mononuclear cells were used for TCR beta sequencing. Genomic DNA was extracted from the blood cell samples with the Qiagen DNeasy Blood Extraction Kit. The germline V gene provides CDR1 SGHDT and CDR2 YYEEEE. Reading from cysteine to phenylalanine, the CDR3 counts 14 amino acids. Left in the record is the CDR3 DNA by itself, 42 bases read in frame from the first base. Trimming leaves V shorter by 7 bases and J shorter by 5 bases, with the junction holding 9 bases beyond the gene matches. On the study overall, not on this receptor specifically: Across donors, most TCR sequences were observed very rarely, whereas some public TCRs were present in many individuals. The cohort was sequenced for TCR beta chains only, and without alpha or paired-chain data the features that could be detected were limited. Correlated functional status among segregating V segments might reflect linkage disequilibrium, but an unknown experimental factor could not be ruled out. At a false discovery rate of 0.05, a later analysis linked 16,951 TCR beta sequences to specific HLA alleles. HLA typing was unavailable for some donors at each locus, so association tests used only the typed subset. Because counts were too low, seventeen rarely observed V segments, including chromosome 9 orphons, were left out of the earlier analysis of 587 of the donors. In a later analysis, HLA-associated TCR beta chains showed more clonal expansion and lower generation probabilities than non-associated chains that were equally common. A further reported finding was that TCR beta sequences accurately predicted the HLA-A and HLA-B alleles for most subjects in the first cohort. In a later genetic analysis, fewer N-insertions in productive TCRs were reported among donors in an Asian-associated ancestry cluster than the 666-donor mean. A total of fewer than 200 TCR beta chains were listed by the study as associated with cytomegalovirus. V-gene and J-gene trimming of TCR beta chains was associated with a missense DCLRE1C variant in a later genetic analysis, and the association was replicated in an independent cohort. For the cohort, immune exposure information was limited to CMV serostatus. In a later analysis, the rate of TCR association differed among HLA loci, with DRB1 alleles having the most associated TCRs and HLA-C alleles having the fewest. Most CMV-associated TCR beta chains appeared to be HLA-restricted in a later analysis, and the HLA associations seemed to be driven largely by CMV exposure. A few of the identified cytomegalovirus-associated TCR beta chains were confirmed in vitro to be specific for cytomegalovirus antigens. A group of highly shared sequence variants was considered likely to be a technical artifact of the sequencing pipeline. When HLA alleles, especially DR and DQ, strongly co-occurred, TCR associations were difficult to assign to individual alleles. A later analysis reported that several top co-occurrence clusters appeared linked to parvovirus B19, influenza, CMV and Epstein-Barr virus. In an earlier analysis of more than 500 of the donors, most TCR beta V segments appeared in productive rearrangements about 87% or about 30% of the time, broadly matching IMGT annotations. According to the authors, the approach could potentially be generalized to other disease states and immunological phenotypes. Sequencing depth was assumed to be roughly uniform across donors in the presence/absence analyses, though that assumption may not hold. The 87-base-pair reads could not distinguish some IMGT-functional V segments, including TRBV6-2 and TRBV6-3, so those segments were excluded. The classifier was reported to diagnose cytomegalovirus status with high specificity and sensitivity in both the original cohort and the validation cohort.

The rearrangement combines TRBV5-6 with TRBJ2-3, and 8 bases in between align with TRBD2. Sequenced material: PBMCs. This receptor was obtained from a man aged 25 to 40 in good health and CMV-seropositive. The DNA sequence reads TGTGCCAGCGCAGACGGGGCGGGGGGAGATACGCAGTATTTT. This gives the protein CASADGAGGDTQYF.